One and the same sample provided the 26 T cell receptor beta chains below, sequenced in a study of liver allograft versus peripheral blood T cells. Study overall: Comparing T cell receptor repertoires in transplanted livers with those in recipients' peripheral blood was part of the design.

TCRdb fed the reads into MiXCR, producing one record per CDR3 protein. The data show about 3,000 distinct CDR3 sequences, with around 16% seen just once and around 5.6% held by the top ten. These receptors originate from a human patient who had a liver transplant. These T cells may partly come from the graft donor.

In its sample, this clonotype ranks as medium-sized. As DNA, the CDR3 is TGTGCCAGCAGTGCCTTAACCTACGAGCAGTACTTC. Translation: CASSALTYEQYF. V gene TRBV6-1 combines with J gene TRBJ2-7; no reliable D call. In germline, CDR1 is MNHNS, CDR2 SASEGT. V dropped 4 bases and J dropped 2 bases, with 6 bases sitting between them. This CDR3 has 12 residues.

This clonotype qualifies as medium-sized. The chain employs TRBV6-1 and TRBJ2-7; TRBD1 agrees at 8 bases. The CDR3 consists of 15 residues. V was clipped by 2 bases and J by 4 bases; unmatched bases: 7. Per germline, CDR1 MNHNS and CDR2 SASEGT. The CDR3 bases are TGTGCCAGCAGTGAACAGGGGGCGAGTTTTTACGAGCAGTACTTC. Encoded protein: CASSEQGASFYEQYF.

This clonotype came up a few times. The CDR3 sequence: CASSPTGLAGPTYYNEQFF. The DNA for the CDR3 is TGTGCCAGCAGCCCTACGGGACTAGCGGGACCCACCTACTACAATGAGCAGTTCTTC. The rearrangement uses TRBV3-1 and TRBJ2-1; TRBD2 matches at 13 bases. This CDR3 region has 19 residues. CDR1 and CDR2 (germline): LGHDT, YNNKEL (reference sequence). V shed 4 bases and J 3 bases; nucleotides not matched to a gene: 12.

This clonotype is medium-sized. The chain joins TRBV5-6 to TRBJ1-3, with no clear D. This CDR3 is 12 amino acids long. The V and J ends lost 1 base and 5 bases respectively, with 4 bases between them. Germline values: CDR1 SGHDT, CDR2 YYEEEE. CDR3 sequence (DNA): TGTGCCAGCAGCTTGCAACGAAACACCATATATTTT. Residues: CASSLQRNTIYF.

This clonotype is termed medium-sized (0.01 to 0.1%). The chain joins TRBV6-6 to TRBJ2-3, with 9 bases matching TRBD1. J gave up 3 bases and V 7 bases, and 2 bases lay outside the gene matches. Germline V gene sequence: CDR1 MNHNY, CDR2 SVGAGI (reference sequence). CDR3 size: 13 residues. CDR3 loop: CASTGQGTDTQYF. CDR3 DNA: TGTGCCAGCACCGGACAGGGGACAGATACGCAGTATTTT.

This clonotype has just a few counts. J is TRBJ1-1 and V is TRBV18; weak D call: TRBD1 (5 bases). Germline V lookup: CDR1 KGHSH, CDR2 LQKENI. Trimming cost V 3 bases and J 1 base, with 9 bases left between them. The CDR3 runs 14 residues. CDR3 sequence: CASSPQGGNTEAFF. In DNA, the CDR3 is TGTGCCAGCTCACCCCAGGGTGGGAACACTGAAGCTTTCTTT.

The chain recombines TRBV20-1 with TRBJ2-1; D is possibly TRBD1 or TRBD2 (6 bases each). The CDR3 consists of 15 residues. Germline lookup yields CDR1 DFQATT and CDR2 SNEGSKA (reference sequence). V lost 4 bases to trimming and J lost 6 bases, with 19 bases between them. In nucleotides, the CDR3 is TGCAGTGCTACCACACAGGGATCCGGGGGCAATGAGCAGTTCTTC. This sequence encodes CSATTQGSGGNEQFF.

The rearrangement uses TRBV7-9 and TRBJ1-4; D gene unclear. Germline V gene data show CDR1 as SEHNR and CDR2 as FQNEAQ (reference sequence). This CDR3 contains 15 residues. V lost 5 bases and J lost 6, with 16 bases in between. CDR3 in amino acids: CASSPPPPRDEKLFF. The DNA for the CDR3 is TGTGCCAGCAGCCCGCCCCCCCCCAGAGATGAAAAACTGTTTTTT.

The chain employs TRBV30 and TRBJ1-1; D unresolved. Germline V gene sequence: CDR1 GTSNPN, CDR2 SVGIG (reference sequence). Trimming stripped 1 base from V and 0 bases from J, with 12 bases between. The CDR3 extends over 15 amino acids. CDR3 nucleotide sequence: TGTGCCTGGAGTGCCATCCACTCGTTGAACACTGAAGCTTTCTTT. Its protein is CAWSAIHSLNTEAFF.

By share of the sample, this clonotype is medium-sized. The rearrangement joins TRBV29-1 to TRBJ2-1, with a tentative D call TRBD2 (6 bases). Germline V gene lookup returns CDR1 SQVTM and CDR2 ANQGSEA. The CDR3 loop spans 11 amino acids. The V gene lost 7 bases and the J gene lost 2 bases, with 6 bases spanning the gap. The CDR3 sequence is CSGTTYNEQFF. The CDR3 nucleotides read TGCAGCGGGACTACCTACAATGAGCAGTTCTTC.

In its sample, this clonotype is medium-sized. The CDR3 sequence is CSARVQGFTTDTQYF. Here the CDR3 DNA reads TGCAGTGCTAGAGTTCAGGGTTTTACGACAGATACGCAGTATTTT. The chain recombines TRBV20-1 with TRBJ2-3; maybe TRBD1 (5 bases). Trimming pared 1 base from V and 3 bases from J, leaving 14 bases between. The CDR3 sequence is 15 residues long. From germline, CDR1 is DFQATT and CDR2 SNEGSKA (reference sequence).

This clonotype occurred a few times. The chain combines TRBV27 with TRBJ2-3; possibly TRBD2 for D (6 bases). Deletions cut 10 bases from V and 6 bases from J, with 17 bases between. The CDR3 is 13 amino acids. CDR1 MNHEY and CDR2 SMNVEV come from the germline V gene (reference sequence). The CDR3 DNA reads TGTGCCACCGTCCGGCGGGGTACTGATACGCAGTATTTT. The encoded protein is CATVRRGTDTQYF.

Comment on this clonotype: A much larger clone lies one base from this, so it may be a read error. This rearrangement joins TRBV11-2 to TRBJ2-6, with no clear D. The CDR3 spans 15 residues. V gave up 4 bases and J gave up 8 bases, with 15 bases separating them. The germline V gene has CDR1 SGHAT and CDR2 FQNNGV. The CDR3 reads CASSSGQVWTNVLTF. The CDR3 nucleotides read TGTGCCAGCAGCTCCGGTCAGGTCTGGACCAACGTCCTGACTTTC.

There are a few counts of this clonotype. The rearrangement links TRBV9 to TRBJ2-3; no clear D. The V gene's germline CDR1 is SGDLS and CDR2 YYNGEE. The length of the CDR3 is 14 residues. V was shortened by 0 bases and J by 1 base, with 6 bases between the two germline ends. Here the CDR3 DNA reads TGTGCCAGCAGCGTAGTTCAACGCACAGATACGCAGTATTTT. This codes for CASSVVQRTDTQYF.

The genes are TRBV27 and TRBJ1-1, with TRBD1 matching over 7 bases. The CDR3 contains 13 residues. Looked up from germline, CDR1 is MNHEY and CDR2 is SMNVEV (reference sequence). J lost 1 base, V lost 6 bases, and 2 bases had no gene match. This CDR3 reads CASRRQGNTEAFF. CDR3 sequence (DNA): TGTGCCAGCAGACGACAGGGGAACACTGAAGCTTTCTTT.

By sample fraction, this clonotype is medium-sized. The chain combines TRBV28 with TRBJ2-7; TRBD2 matches 14 bases. V dropped 2 bases and J dropped 5; count of bases not matched to a gene: 2. The germline CDR1 and CDR2 sequences are MDHEN and SYDVKM. The CDR3 runs 15 residues. Here the CDR3 DNA reads TGTGCCAGCAGTTTACCGGGACTAGCGGGAGACGAGCAGTACTTC. It encodes CASSLPGLAGDEQYF.

Relative to its sample, this clonotype is large. The V gene is TRBV6-5, the J gene TRBJ1-6; a weak D match, TRBD1 (5 bases). This CDR3 spans 16 amino acids. V lost 2 bases to trimming and J lost 9 bases, with 17 bases between them. CDR1 and CDR2 (germline): MNHEY, SVGAGI. CDR3 in DNA: TGTGCCAGCAGTTACGACATGAAGCTCGGGGGTTCACCCCTCCACTTT. It specifies CASSYDMKLGGSPLHF.

The chain carries TRBV9 and TRBJ1-3, with 7 positions matching TRBD1. The CDR3 sequence is 16 residues long. In germline, CDR1 is SGDLS, CDR2 YYNGEE. J lost 0 bases, V lost 0 bases, and 3 bases had no gene match. This CDR3 is CASSVGDSASGNTIYF. As DNA, the CDR3 is TGTGCCAGCAGCGTAGGGGACAGCGCCTCTGGAAACACCATATATTTT.

About this clonotype itself: A read error is possible here, since a much larger clone lies one base away. J is TRBJ2-7 and V is TRBV28; 8 nucleotides match TRBD2. The CDR3 loop spans 13 amino acids. With 8 bases clipped from V and 2 bases from J, the junction kept 5 bases outside the gene matches. Germline assignment: CDR1 MDHEN and CDR2 SYDVKM. The CDR3 bases are TGTGCCAGCCGGGAGGGAATAGCCTACGAGCAGTACTTC. Amino acid sequence: CASREGIAYEQYF.

The chain employs TRBV11-2 and TRBJ2-1; D unclear. The V end lost 3 bases, the J end lost 4 bases, and 7 bases lay between the germline ends. The V gene's germline CDR1 is SGHAT and CDR2 FQNNGV. The CDR3 spans 13 residues. The chain's CDR3 is CASSLATYNEQFF. The CDR3 bases are TGTGCCAGCAGCTTGGCCACGTACAATGAGCAGTTCTTC.

By share, this clonotype ranks as medium-sized. J is TRBJ2-1 and V is TRBV19; 11 bases fit TRBD2. V lost 2 bases, J lost 9 bases, and 6 bases stayed unmatched. The CDR3 has 15 amino acids. Germline CDR1 and CDR2: LNHDA and SQIVND (reference sequence). The CDR3 region has the DNA TGTGCCAGTAGTATACTAGCGGGAGGTTGGAGTGAGCAGTTCTTC. The encoded protein is CASSILAGGWSEQFF.

This chain links TRBV28 with TRBJ1-1; D gene unclear. The germline V gene encodes CDR1 MDHEN and CDR2 SYDVKM. The CDR3 is made up of 12 amino acids. The V gene lost 7 bases and the J gene lost 0 bases, with 6 bases spanning the gap. CDR3 coding DNA: TGTGCCAGCAACGGGGTGAACACTGAAGCTTTCTTT. Translation: CASNGVNTEAFF.

Within the sample, this clonotype is medium-sized. The chain uses TRBV24-1 and TRBJ2-3, with 9 bases lining up with TRBD2. The CDR3 is 15 residues long. Germline V gene sequence: CDR1 KGHDR, CDR2 SFDVKD. V was pared by 9 bases and J by 2 bases, with 8 bases of the junction left unmatched. CDR3 loop: CATSRGGPTTDTQYF. In DNA form, the CDR3 reads TGTGCCACCTCGCGGGGGGGCCCCACCACAGATACGCAGTATTTT.

By sample share, this clonotype is medium-sized (0.01 to 0.1%). The chain is built from TRBV18 and TRBJ1-2; 8 bases are a match to TRBD1. V was clipped by 2 bases and J by 8 bases; unmatched bases: 16. Germline-derived CDR1 and CDR2 are KGHSH and LQKENI. The CDR3 has 17 residues. The CDR3 region has the DNA TGTGCCAGCTCACCAAACAGCATCACAGGGGGGGAAGGAGGCTACACCTTC. It is translated as CASSPNSITGGEGGYTF.

In its sample, this clonotype ranks as medium-sized. The chain recombines TRBV14 with TRBJ2-1; TRBD2 matches at 11 bases. Germline assignment: CDR1 SGHDN and CDR2 FVKESK. After removal of 6 bases from V and 0 bases from J, the junction contained 4 bases not matched to a gene. The CDR3 covers 16 residues. The CDR3 DNA sequence: TGTGCCAGCAGGGAAACTAGCGGGGGCTCCTACAATGAGCAGTTCTTC. Amino acid sequence: CASRETSGGSYNEQFF.

The CDR3 here is CASTPMGGGTEAFF. CDR3 DNA sequence: TGTGCCAGCACCCCGATGGGCGGGGGCACTGAAGCTTTCTTT. This chain connects TRBV12-3 or TRBV12-4 to TRBJ1-1; tentative D call: TRBD1 (5 bases). CDR3 length: 14 residues. Trimming shortened V by 7 bases and J by 4 bases, and 16 bases separated the two germline ends.